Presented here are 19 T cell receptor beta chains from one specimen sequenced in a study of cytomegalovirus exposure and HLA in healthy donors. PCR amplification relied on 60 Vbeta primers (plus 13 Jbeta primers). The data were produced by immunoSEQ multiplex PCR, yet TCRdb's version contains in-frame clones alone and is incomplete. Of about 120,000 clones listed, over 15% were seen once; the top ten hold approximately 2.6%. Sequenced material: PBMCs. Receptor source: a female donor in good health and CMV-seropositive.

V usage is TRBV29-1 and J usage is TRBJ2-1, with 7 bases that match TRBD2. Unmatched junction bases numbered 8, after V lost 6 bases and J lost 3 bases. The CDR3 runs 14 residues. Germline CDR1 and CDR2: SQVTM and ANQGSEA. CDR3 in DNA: TGCAGCGTGGTGGGGGGGGGAAACTACAATGAGCAGTTCTTC. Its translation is CSVVGGGNYNEQFF.

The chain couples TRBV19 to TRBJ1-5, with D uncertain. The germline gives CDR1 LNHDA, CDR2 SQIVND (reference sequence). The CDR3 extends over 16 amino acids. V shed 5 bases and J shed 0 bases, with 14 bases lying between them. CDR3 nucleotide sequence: TGTGCCAGTAGTCCCTCCCGGGGAGATAGCAATCAGCCCCAGCATTTT. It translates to CASSPSRGDSNQPQHF.

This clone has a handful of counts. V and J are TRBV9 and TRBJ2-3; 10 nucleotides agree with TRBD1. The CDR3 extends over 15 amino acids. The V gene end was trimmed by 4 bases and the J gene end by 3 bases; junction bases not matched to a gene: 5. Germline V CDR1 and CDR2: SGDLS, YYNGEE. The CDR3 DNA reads TGTGCCAGCAGCATCCGGGACAGGGGAACAGATACGCAGTATTTT. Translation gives CASSIRDRGTDTQYF.

The CDR3, as DNA: TGTGCCAGTTCCCTTGCGGGGTTGATCGTCTACGAGCAGTACTTC. Translation: CASSLAGLIVYEQYF. The rearrangement links TRBV6-1 to TRBJ2-7; D perhaps matches TRBD2 (6 bases). Germline loops: CDR1 MNHNS, CDR2 SASEGT. The V and J ends lost 9 bases and 3 bases respectively, with 21 bases between them. This CDR3 region has 15 residues.

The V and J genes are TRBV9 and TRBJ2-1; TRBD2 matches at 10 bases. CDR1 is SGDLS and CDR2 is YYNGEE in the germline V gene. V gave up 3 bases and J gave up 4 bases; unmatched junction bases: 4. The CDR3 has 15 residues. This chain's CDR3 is CASSDLAGGYNEQFF. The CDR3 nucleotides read TGTGCCAGCAGCGACTTAGCGGGAGGTTACAATGAGCAGTTCTTC.

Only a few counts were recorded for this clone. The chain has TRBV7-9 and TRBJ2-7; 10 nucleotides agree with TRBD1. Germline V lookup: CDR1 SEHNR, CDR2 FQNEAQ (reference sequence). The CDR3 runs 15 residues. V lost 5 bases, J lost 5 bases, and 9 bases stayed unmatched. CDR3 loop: CASSDSGTGEHEQYF. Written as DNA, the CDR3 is TGTGCCAGCAGCGACTCCGGGACAGGGGAGCACGAGCAGTACTTC.

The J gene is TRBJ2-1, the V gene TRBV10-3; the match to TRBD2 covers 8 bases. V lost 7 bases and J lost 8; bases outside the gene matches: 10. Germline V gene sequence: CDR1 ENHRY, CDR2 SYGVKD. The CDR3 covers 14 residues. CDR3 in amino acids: CAIKRSREEDEQFF. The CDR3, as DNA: TGTGCCATCAAAAGGTCGCGGGAGGAGGATGAGCAGTTCTTC.

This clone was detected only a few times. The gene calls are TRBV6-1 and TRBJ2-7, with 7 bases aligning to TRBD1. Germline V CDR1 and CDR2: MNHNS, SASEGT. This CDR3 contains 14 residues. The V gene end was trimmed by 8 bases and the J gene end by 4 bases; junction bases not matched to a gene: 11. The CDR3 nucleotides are TGTGCCAGCCGCAGGACAGGCATGAGATACGAGCAGTACTTC. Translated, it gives CASRRTGMRYEQYF.

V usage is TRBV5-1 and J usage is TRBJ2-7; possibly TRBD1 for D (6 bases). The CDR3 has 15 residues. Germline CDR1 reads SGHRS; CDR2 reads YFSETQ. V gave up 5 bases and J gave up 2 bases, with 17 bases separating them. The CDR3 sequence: CASSLTTGTTYEQYF. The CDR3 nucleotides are TGCGCCAGCAGTTTAACTACAGGGACGACCTACGAGCAGTACTTC.

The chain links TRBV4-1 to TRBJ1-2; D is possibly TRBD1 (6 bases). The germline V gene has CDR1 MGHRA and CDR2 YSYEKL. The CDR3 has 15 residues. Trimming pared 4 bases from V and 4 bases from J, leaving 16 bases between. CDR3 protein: CASSPHGGAPYGYTF. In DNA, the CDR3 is TGCGCCAGCAGCCCCCATGGGGGGGCCCCCTATGGCTACACCTTC.

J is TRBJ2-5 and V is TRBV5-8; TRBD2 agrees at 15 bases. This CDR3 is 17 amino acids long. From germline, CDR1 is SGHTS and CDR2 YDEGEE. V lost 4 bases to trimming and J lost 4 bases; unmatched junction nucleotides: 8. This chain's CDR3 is CASSPGLAGGSGETQYF. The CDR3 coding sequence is TGTGCCAGCAGCCCGGGACTAGCGGGAGGTAGTGGAGAGACCCAGTACTTC.

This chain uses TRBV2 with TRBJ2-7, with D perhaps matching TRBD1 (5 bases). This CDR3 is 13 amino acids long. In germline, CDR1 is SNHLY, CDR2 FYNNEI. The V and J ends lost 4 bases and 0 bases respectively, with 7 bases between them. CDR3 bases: TGTGCCAGCAGTGGCAGGGACTCCTACGAGCAGTACTTC. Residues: CASSGRDSYEQYF.

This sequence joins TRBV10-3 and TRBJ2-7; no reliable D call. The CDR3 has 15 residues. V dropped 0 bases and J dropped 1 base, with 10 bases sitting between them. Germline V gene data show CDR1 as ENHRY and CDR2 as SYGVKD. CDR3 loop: CAISESFGRSYEQYF. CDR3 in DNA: TGTGCCATCAGTGAGTCGTTTGGCCGATCCTACGAGCAGTACTTC.

The CDR3 reads CASSYPGQGIYEQYF. The DNA of the CDR3 is TGTGCCAGCAGTTACCCGGGACAGGGGATCTACGAGCAGTACTTC. The chain links TRBV6-5 to TRBJ2-7; 10 bases are a match to TRBD1. Germline V gene sequence: CDR1 MNHEY, CDR2 SVGAGI. V shed 2 bases and J 3 bases; nucleotides not matched to a gene: 4. The CDR3 spans 15 residues.

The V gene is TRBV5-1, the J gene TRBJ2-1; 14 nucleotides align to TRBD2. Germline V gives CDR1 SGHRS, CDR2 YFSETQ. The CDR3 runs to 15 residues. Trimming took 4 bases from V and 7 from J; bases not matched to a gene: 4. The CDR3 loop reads CASSQGLAGDNEQFF. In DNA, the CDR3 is TGCGCCAGCAGCCAGGGACTAGCGGGAGATAATGAGCAGTTCTTC.

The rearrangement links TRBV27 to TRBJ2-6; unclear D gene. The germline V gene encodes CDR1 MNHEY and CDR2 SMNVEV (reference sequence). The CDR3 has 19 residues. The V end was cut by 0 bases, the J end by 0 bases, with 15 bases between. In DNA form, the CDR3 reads TGTGCCAGCAGTTTATCTGCTGTTTTGATCAGCTCTGGGGCCAACGTCCTGACTTTC. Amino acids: CASSLSAVLISSGANVLTF.

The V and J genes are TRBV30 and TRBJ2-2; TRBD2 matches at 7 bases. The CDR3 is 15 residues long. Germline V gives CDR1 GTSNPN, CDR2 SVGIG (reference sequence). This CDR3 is CATDSQRGNTGELFF. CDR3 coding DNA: TGTGCAACTGACTCCCAGCGGGGGAACACCGGGGAGCTGTTTTTT. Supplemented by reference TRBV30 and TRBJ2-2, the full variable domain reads SQTIHQWPATLVQPVGSPLSLECTVEGTSNPNLYWYRQAAGRGLQLLFYSVGIGQISSEVPQNLSASRPQDRQFILSSKKLLLSDSGFYLCATDSQRGNTGELFFGEGSRLTVL.

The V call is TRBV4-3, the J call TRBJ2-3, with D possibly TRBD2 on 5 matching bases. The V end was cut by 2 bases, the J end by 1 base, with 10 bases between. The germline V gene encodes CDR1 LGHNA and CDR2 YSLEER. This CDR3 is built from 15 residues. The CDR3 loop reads CASSQRTSRTDTQYF. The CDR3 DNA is TGCGCCAGCAGCCAAAGGACTTCTCGCACAGATACGCAGTATTTT.

The CDR3 region has the DNA TGTGCCAGCAGCTCTAAGACAGGGCAAGCCTACCTACTCTCTGGGGCCAACGTCCTGACTTTC. Amino acid sequence: CASSSKTGQAYLLSGANVLTF. This rearrangement joins TRBV7-3 to TRBJ2-6; 7 bases are shared with TRBD1. This CDR3 has 21 residues. Germline CDR1 reads SGHTA; CDR2 reads FQGTGA. The ends lost 4 bases at V and 0 bases at J; junction bases unmatched: 18.